These 17 T cell receptor beta chains were sequenced from one sample in a study of blood T cell repertoires in COVID-19. Profiling relied on immunoSEQ multiplex PCR, and the TCRdb table lists in-frame clones only, not all of them. The table lists 35,000 to 55,000 clones, over 85% of them singletons. Source material: peripheral blood. These TCRs come from a man in his sixties or seventies with active COVID-19.

V gene TRBV18 combines with J gene TRBJ2-7; 7 bases align to TRBD2. Trimming removed 0 bases from V and 0 bases from J; junction bases left unmatched: 5. The germline V gene encodes CDR1 KGHSH and CDR2 LQKENI. This CDR3 region has 16 residues. DNA for the CDR3: TGTGCCAGCTCACCACCGGGTAGGGAGGGCTCCTACGAGCAGTACTTC. Its translation: CASSPPGREGSYEQYF. Filled out from reference TRBV18 and TRBJ2-7, the complete variable domain reads NAGVMQNPRHLVRRRGQEARLRCSPMKGHSHVYWYRQLPEEGLKFMVYLQKENIIDESGMPKERFSAEFPKEGPSILRIQQVVRGDSAAYFCASSPPGREGSYEQYFGPGTRLTVT.

This chain joins TRBV7-6 and TRBJ2-7; the D is unclear. The CDR3 extends over 14 amino acids. V was cut by 7 bases and J by 0 bases, with 13 bases left in between. CDR1 and CDR2 (germline): SGHVS, FNYEAQ. The CDR3 DNA is TGTGCCAGCACCCTCAGCGTCAGCTCCTACGAGCAGTACTTC. Amino acids: CASTLSVSSYEQYF.

V and J are TRBV6-6 and TRBJ2-5; 8 bases align to TRBD2. Germline assignment: CDR1 MNHNY and CDR2 SVGAGI (reference sequence). The V and J ends lost 8 bases and 5 bases, in that order; junction bases with no gene match: 16. The CDR3 length is 16 residues. CDR3 DNA: TGTGCCAGCGTTGGCCAGGGGCGGGGGGAGATGGAGACCCAGTACTTC. Translated: CASVGQGRGEMETQYF.

The rearrangement links TRBV4-2 to TRBJ2-1; 13 bases fit TRBD2. V shed 3 bases, J shed 4 bases, and the junction held 6 bases outside the gene matches. Germline V gives CDR1 LGHNA, CDR2 YNFKEQ. The CDR3 contains 17 residues. The chain's CDR3 is CASSQGGLAGVYNEQFF. CDR3 nucleotides: TGTGCCAGCAGCCAGGGTGGACTAGCGGGAGTGTACAATGAGCAGTTCTTC.

The chain couples TRBV9 to TRBJ2-1; D possibly corresponds to TRBD2 (5 bases). Germline CDR1 reads SGDLS; CDR2 reads YYNGEE. This CDR3 has 14 residues. The V gene lost 0 bases and the J gene lost 9 bases, with 13 bases spanning the gap. CDR3 bases: TGTGCCAGCAGCGTAGAACTAGTTAGCTCTGAGCAGTTCTTC. Translating gives CASSVELVSSEQFF.

V is TRBV19 and J is TRBJ2-1, with D maybe TRBD1 (6 bases). This CDR3 contains 15 residues. V was clipped by 8 bases and J by 6 bases, with 20 bases between them. CDR1 LNHDA and CDR2 SQIVND come from the germline V gene (reference sequence). The CDR3 loop is CASSETTGPANEQFF. The CDR3 nucleotides are TGTGCCAGTTCCGAGACTACAGGGCCCGCCAATGAGCAGTTCTTC.

CDR3 protein: CASSGGLREQYF. The CDR3 coding sequence is TGTGCCAGTAGCGGGGGATTACGTGAGCAGTACTTC. The chain combines TRBV19 with TRBJ2-7, with TRBD2 as a possible D gene (6 bases). Per germline, CDR1 LNHDA and CDR2 SQIVND (reference sequence). The CDR3 sequence is 12 residues long. Trimming pared 6 bases from V and 7 bases from J, leaving 13 bases between.

The gene calls are TRBV9 and TRBJ1-1, with a possible D match to TRBD1 (6 bases). Trimming took off 0 bases at V and 7 bases at J, with 19 bases between the two ends. Germline CDR1 and CDR2: SGDLS and YYNGEE. The CDR3 consists of 16 residues. CDR3 DNA: TGTGCCAGCAGCGTAGAGCCTTCACAGGACAGCTTTGAAGCTTTCTTT. It is translated as CASSVEPSQDSFEAFF. Based on the CDR3 plus reference TRBV9 and TRBJ1-1, the full variable domain is DSGVTQTPKHLITATGQRVTLRCSPRSGDLSVYWYQQSLDQGLQFLIQYYNGEERAKGNILERFSAQQFPDLHSELNLSSLELGDSALYFCASSVEPSQDSFEAFFGQGTRLTVV.

This chain joins TRBV3-1 (or the pseudogene TRBV3-2) and TRBJ2-4, with TRBD1 matching over 8 bases. The CDR3 covers 15 residues. Losses at the gene ends were 1 base for V and 6 bases for J; bases not matched to a gene: 5. CDR1 is LGHDT, CDR2 YNNKEL, per germline (reference sequence). The CDR3 region has the DNA TGTGCCAGCAGCCAAGCAGGGACAGGTCCAAACATTCAGTACTTC. It translates to CASSQAGTGPNIQYF.

J is TRBJ1-5 and V is TRBV12-3 or TRBV12-4; 7 bases agree with TRBD1. Unmatched junction bases numbered 1, after V lost 6 bases and J lost 2 bases. The CDR3 totals 13 residues. CDR3 sequence (DNA): TGTGCCAGCAGAGGACAGGGCAATCAGCCCCAGCATTTT. Protein: CASRGQGNQPQHF.

The chain is built from TRBV4-2 and TRBJ1-4; D may be TRBD1 (6 bases). The CDR3 covers 17 residues. The V end was cut by 2 bases, the J end by 0 bases, with 13 bases between. Germline assignment: CDR1 LGHNA and CDR2 YNFKEQ. The CDR3 nucleotides are TGTGCCAGCAGCCAATCTATCAGGGGAGCAACTAATGAAAAACTGTTTTTT. This codes for CASSQSIRGATNEKLFF.

The J gene is TRBJ2-7, the V gene TRBV4-2, with 9 positions matching TRBD2. The CDR3 length is 15 residues. Germline CDR1 reads LGHNA; CDR2 reads YNFKEQ. After removal of 0 bases from V and 3 bases from J, the junction contained 3 bases not matched to a gene. CDR3 in amino acids: CASSQESGRRYEQYF. The CDR3 DNA is TGTGCCAGCAGCCAAGAAAGCGGGAGGCGCTACGAGCAGTACTTC.

CDR3 sequence: CASSLKDRGQTRGSPLHF. The CDR3 bases are TGTGCCAGCAGCTTAAAGGACAGGGGGCAAACTAGGGGGTCACCCCTCCACTTT. This chain connects TRBV7-8 to TRBJ1-6; 11 bases match TRBD1. There are 18 residues in the CDR3. V was pared by 2 bases and J by 10 bases, with 13 bases of the junction left unmatched. Germline CDR1 SGHVS, CDR2 FQNEAQ.

The chain is built from TRBV5-1 and TRBJ1-2; the match to TRBD1 covers 8 bases. CDR1 and CDR2 (germline): SGHRS, YFSETQ. There are 12 residues in the CDR3. V was pared by 5 bases and J by 8 bases, with 5 bases of the junction left unmatched. The CDR3 reads CASRGQDQGYTF. In DNA, the CDR3 is TGCGCCAGCAGGGGACAGGACCAGGGCTACACCTTC.

This rearrangement joins TRBV2 to TRBJ2-7, with 7 bases matching TRBD1. The CDR3 is made up of 19 amino acids. Germline CDR1 and CDR2: SNHLY and FYNNEI. The V gene end was trimmed by 6 bases and the J gene end by 0 bases; junction bases not matched to a gene: 20. The CDR3 protein is CASSPGVMQGEKSSYEQYF. The CDR3 region has the DNA TGTGCCAGCAGCCCAGGGGTCATGCAGGGGGAAAAGAGCTCCTACGAGCAGTACTTC. The whole variable domain, remainder taken from reference TRBV2 and TRBJ2-7, is EPEVTQTPSHQVTQMGQEVILRCVPISNHLYFYWYRQILGQKVEFLVSFYNNEISEKSEIFDDQFSVERPDGSNFTLKIRSTKLEDSAMYFCASSPGVMQGEKSSYEQYFGPGTRLTVT.

The chain uses TRBV7-6 and TRBJ1-1; D gene unclear. Germline values: CDR1 SGHVS, CDR2 FNYEAQ. Trimming took off 6 bases at V and 5 bases at J, with 19 bases between the two ends. CDR3 length: 15 residues. The CDR3 sequence is CASSLELEARTEAFF. DNA for the CDR3: TGTGCCAGCAGTTTGGAACTTGAGGCGAGAACTGAAGCTTTCTTT.

This clone has only a few counts. This rearrangement joins TRBV28 to TRBJ1-2; possibly TRBD1 for D (6 bases). Trimming took 5 bases from V and 7 from J, leaving 17 bases between them. Germline CDR1 is MDHEN and CDR2 is SYDVKM. The CDR3 is 14 residues long. In DNA, the CDR3 is TGTGCCAGCAGTCGCCACGGGGGGGCAGCTGGCTACACCTTC. This encodes CASSRHGGAAGYTF.